Listed here are 28 T cell receptor beta chains from one sample, sequenced in a study of T cells in Graves' hyperthyroidism and ophthalmopathy. Authors of the study amplified TCR beta CDR3 regions from RNA transcripts. The HTBI primer set drove a first-round RT-PCR of the TCR CDR3. Using its own MiXCR run on the multiplex PCR reads, TCRdb lists one record per CDR3 protein. The data hold around 720,000 distinct CDR3 sequences, with 30% to 40% observed a single time. Sample: blood. These receptor sequences come from a middle-aged woman with Graves' hyperthyroidism.

The chain recombines TRBV12-3 or TRBV12-4 with TRBJ1-2; D gene uncertain. The CDR3 contains 13 residues. V dropped 11 bases and J dropped 6 bases, with 19 bases sitting between them. The CDR3 loop is CALGSPNNHGYTF. The CDR3 nucleotides read TGTGCCCTAGGGAGTCCCAACAACCATGGCTACACCTTC.

This clonotype was seen repeatedly, ten times or more. The V and J genes are TRBV19 and TRBJ1-5; 8 bases align to TRBD1. Germline V gives CDR1 LNHDA, CDR2 SQIVND (reference sequence). V gave up 4 bases and J gave up 5 bases; unmatched junction bases: 7. The CDR3 is 15 residues long. This CDR3 reads CASSTGTGLYQPQHF. CDR3 nucleotide sequence: TGTGCCAGTAGTACAGGGACAGGTCTATATCAGCCCCAGCATTTT.

With regard to this clonotype: One junction end disagrees with the germline gene, perhaps due to a read error. The chain recombines TRBV5-1 with TRBJ2-7; D is possibly TRBD1 (5 bases). CDR3 length: 12 amino acids. Germline V lookup: CDR1 SGHRS, CDR2 YFSETQ. The CDR3 loop is CASGSTGYEQCF. The DNA of the CDR3 is TGCGCCAGCGGATCAACAGGCTACGAGCAGTGCTTT.

This clonotype was observed at least ten times. This chain connects TRBV29-1 to TRBJ2-5; weak D call: TRBD2 (6 bases). V gave up 6 bases and J gave up 5 bases, with 13 bases separating them. Germline loops: CDR1 SQVTM, CDR2 ANQGSEA. The CDR3 sequence is 12 residues long. The CDR3 nucleotides read TGCAGCGTGGGAGCCGGGAGCGAGACCCAGTACTTC. This translates into CSVGAGSETQYF.

This clonotype was found many times. The rearrangement joins TRBV10-2 to TRBJ1-3; 7 bases are a match to TRBD1. Germline loops: CDR1 WSHSY, CDR2 SAAADI. With V trimmed by 0 bases and J by 4 bases, 6 bases remained unmatched. The length of the CDR3 is 16 residues. CDR3 DNA sequence: TGCGCCAGCAGTGAGTCTACGACAGGGCTAGGAAACACCATATATTTT. Its protein product is CASSESTTGLGNTIYF.

The chain recombines TRBV12-3 or TRBV12-4 with TRBJ1-4, with D perhaps matching TRBD1 (5 bases). The CDR3 is 14 residues long. Trimming stripped 3 bases from V and 4 bases from J, with 9 bases between. The chain's CDR3 is CASSFGGGNEKLFF. The DNA for the CDR3 is TGTGCCAGCAGTTTCGGGGGAGGTAATGAAAAACTGTTTTTT.

This clonotype was detected a few times. V and J are TRBV19 and TRBJ1-1; the D is unclear. The CDR3 consists of 11 residues. CDR1 and CDR2 from the germline V gene are LNHDA and SQIVND (reference sequence). Deletions cut 7 bases from V and 1 base from J, with 4 bases between. CDR3 loop: CASNTNTEAFF. In DNA, the CDR3 is TGTGCCAGTAATACGAACACTGAAGCTTTCTTT.

This clonotype has just a few counts. The V call is TRBV12-3 or TRBV12-4, the J call TRBJ1-1, with 7 bases fitting TRBD1. Losses at the gene ends were 6 bases for V and 7 bases for J; bases not matched to a gene: 14. This CDR3 is 15 amino acids long. The CDR3 here is CASSWEQGIYGEAFF. In DNA form, the CDR3 reads TGTGCCAGCAGCTGGGAACAGGGGATATATGGTGAAGCTTTCTTT.

This clonotype was seen many times. This chain's CDR3 is CASSLGTGAGDTEAFF. CDR3 bases: TGTGCCAGCAGCTTGGGGACAGGGGCCGGGGACACTGAAGCTTTCTTT. The chain uses TRBV5-6 and TRBJ1-1, with 9 positions matching TRBD1. With V trimmed by 0 bases and J by 3 bases, 6 bases remained unmatched. Germline CDR1 SGHDT, CDR2 YYEEEE. The CDR3 has 16 amino acids. The variable domain in full, with the rest retrieved from reference TRBV5-6 and TRBJ1-1, is DAGVTQSPTHLIKTRGQQVTLRCSPKSGHDTVSWYQQALGQGPQFIFQYYEEEERQRGNFPDRFSGHQFPNYSSELNVNALLLGDSALYLCASSLGTGAGDTEAFFGQGTRLTVV.

This clonotype came up many times. The rearrangement joins TRBV5-6 to TRBJ2-7, with 7 nucleotides matching TRBD1. CDR3 length: 14 amino acids. The germline V gene encodes CDR1 SGHDT and CDR2 YYEEEE. The junction had 2 bases not matched to a gene; V was cut back by 0 bases and J by 2 bases. The CDR3 here is CASSLGDRAYEQYF. The DNA for the CDR3 is TGTGCCAGCAGCTTGGGCGACAGGGCCTACGAGCAGTACTTC. Combining the CDR3 with reference TRBV5-6 and TRBJ2-7 gives the whole variable domain DAGVTQSPTHLIKTRGQQVTLRCSPKSGHDTVSWYQQALGQGPQFIFQYYEEEERQRGNFPDRFSGHQFPNYSSELNVNALLLGDSALYLCASSLGDRAYEQYFGPGTRLTVT.

This clonotype was recorded at least ten times. The chain has TRBV20-1 and TRBJ2-5; no clear D gene. Germline V gene data show CDR1 as DFQATT and CDR2 as SNEGSKA (reference sequence). This CDR3 has 13 residues. The CDR3 sequence: CRPAGTGQETQYF. The CDR3 DNA is TGCAGGCCCGCCGGAACGGGTCAAGAGACCCAGTACTTC.

The sample holds a few counts of this clonotype. J is TRBJ1-2 and V is TRBV12-5; 8 bases fit TRBD1. Germline lookup yields CDR1 LGHNT and CDR2 FRNRAP. This CDR3 has 13 residues. Germline trimming cut 5 bases from V and 8 bases from J; bases unmatched to any gene: 7. The CDR3 here is CASGPDRGGGYTF. The CDR3 bases are TGTGCTAGTGGTCCCGACAGGGGAGGAGGCTACACCTTC.

This clonotype was observed at least ten times. The junction departs from the called germline gene at one end, perhaps through a read error. The rearrangement uses TRBV7-7 and TRBJ2-5; 8 bases map to TRBD2. The CDR3 extends over 16 amino acids. Germline CDR1 is SSHAT and CDR2 is FNYEAQ (reference sequence). CDR3 sequence (DNA): TGTGCTAGCAGTCAAGGATTAGCGGGACCTCAAGAGACCCAGTACTTC. This gives the protein CASSQGLAGPQETQYF.

This clonotype was recorded a few times. This may be a read error: a much more frequent sequence differs by one nucleotide. V and J are TRBV9 and TRBJ1-3, with TRBD1 matching 10 bases. CDR1 is SGDLS and CDR2 is YYNGEE in the germline V gene. There are 15 residues in the CDR3. The CDR3 spells CASSGQGARGSTIYF. The CDR3 region has the DNA TGTGCCAGCAGCGGACAGGGGGCGCGTGGAAGCACCATATATTTT.

This clonotype appeared many times. V and J are TRBV20-1 and TRBJ1-1; 9 bases align to TRBD1. This CDR3 has 12 residues. V was pared by 6 bases and J by 5 bases, with 4 bases of the junction left unmatched. Germline V lookup: CDR1 DFQATT, CDR2 SNEGSKA (reference sequence). Here the CDR3 DNA reads TGCAGTGCGGGGACAGGGAGGACTGAAGCTTTCTTT. Its protein is CSAGTGRTEAFF.

The J gene is TRBJ1-2, the V gene TRBV4-3; no reliable D call. Between the trimmed V and J ends, which lost 0 bases and 6 bases, there was a span of 14 bases. In germline, CDR1 is LGHNA, CDR2 YSLEER. This CDR3 comprises 15 residues. The CDR3 DNA is TGCGCCAGCAGCCAAGATAAGGGCTTGGGCCATGGCTACACCTTC. The encoded protein is CASSQDKGLGHGYTF.

This clonotype was counted between two and nine times. The genes are TRBV4-3 and TRBJ2-7; D gene unclear. Looked up from germline, CDR1 is LGHNA and CDR2 is YSLEER. The CDR3 spans 12 residues. The ends were cut back, 0 bases at V and 10 bases at J, with 10 bases in the middle. CDR3: CASSQDGVFQYF. The CDR3 DNA is TGCGCCAGCAGCCAAGATGGGGTCTTTCAGTACTTC.

The CDR3 protein is CASSSPTGTPRGYTF. CDR3 sequence (DNA): TGCGCCAGCAGCTCCCCGACAGGAACCCCGCGGGGCTACACCTTC. The chain links TRBV5-1 to TRBJ1-2; tentatively, D is TRBD1 (6 bases). The germline gives CDR1 SGHRS, CDR2 YFSETQ. The CDR3 spans 15 residues. The germline V and J ends were trimmed by 3 bases and 8 bases, with 20 bases remaining between them. Variable domain in full (rest from reference TRBV5-1 and TRBJ1-2): KAGVTQTPRYLIKTRGQQVTLSCSPISGHRSVSWYQQTPGQGLQFLFEYFSETQRNKGNFPGRFSGRQFSNSRSEMNVSTLELGDSALYLCASSSPTGTPRGYTFGSGTRLTVV.

As regards this clonotype: A much larger clonotype is one base distant, so this may be a read error. The chain has TRBV7-9 and TRBJ1-2, with D unclear. Trimming left V 11 bases short and J 3 bases short, with 10 bases between. This CDR3 comprises 11 residues. CDR1 and CDR2 from the germline V gene are SEHNR and FQNEAQ (reference sequence). The CDR3 loop is CALSGDYGYTF. In DNA form, the CDR3 reads TGTGCCCTATCCGGAGACTATGGCTACACCTTC.

The sample holds a few counts of this clonotype. V gene TRBV19 combines with J gene TRBJ1-2, with a tentative D call TRBD1 (6 bases). V lost 5 bases to trimming and J lost 0 bases, with 13 bases between them. The CDR3 loop spans 15 amino acids. CDR1 is LNHDA, CDR2 SQIVND, per germline (reference sequence). The CDR3 nucleotides are TGTGCCAGTAGTCTCCCGACAGGAACTAACTATGGCTACACCTTC. This sequence encodes CASSLPTGTNYGYTF. Full variable domain (outside the CDR3, taken from reference TRBV19 and TRBJ1-2): DGGITQSPKYLFRKEGQNVTLSCEQNLNHDAMYWYRQDPGQGLRLIYYSQIVNDFQKGDIAEGYSVSREKKESFPLTVTSAQKNPTAFYLCASSLPTGTNYGYTFGSGTRLTVV.

Points on this clonotype: This clone may be a read error of a much larger clone one base away. The chain carries TRBV19 and TRBJ1-2, with a possible D match to TRBD1 (6 bases). Between the trimmed V and J ends, which lost 5 bases and 13 bases, there was a span of 17 bases. In germline, CDR1 is LNHDA, CDR2 SQIVND (reference sequence). The CDR3 consists of 12 residues. The CDR3 nucleotides read TGTGCCAGTAGTCCCAACAGGGCATCGCTCACCTTC. This translates into CASSPNRASLTF.

The sample holds a few counts of this clonotype. The V call is TRBV7-9, the J call TRBJ2-5, with 7 bases matching TRBD1. Germline CDR1 and CDR2: SEHNR and FQNEAQ (reference sequence). This CDR3 has 16 amino acids. V dropped 5 bases and J dropped 5; count of bases not matched to a gene: 14. The CDR3 DNA follows: TGTGCCAGCAGCCCGGTGGTGACAGGGATTATGGAGACCCAGTACTTC. It yields the protein CASSPVVTGIMETQYF.

The chain employs TRBV7-8 and TRBJ2-7; TRBD1 agrees at 9 bases. The CDR3 has 15 amino acids. The V gene's germline CDR1 is SGHVS and CDR2 FQNEAQ. V shed 5 bases, J shed 5 bases, and the junction held 10 bases outside the gene matches. CDR3: CASSQAQGALDEQYF. CDR3 coding DNA: TGTGCCAGCAGCCAAGCACAGGGGGCGCTGGACGAGCAGTACTTC.

Ten or more counts support this clonotype. This chain links TRBV19 with TRBJ1-6, with 7 bases identical to TRBD1. Germline trimming cut 6 bases from V and 6 bases from J; bases unmatched to any gene: 11. Germline CDR1 LNHDA, CDR2 SQIVND (reference sequence). The CDR3 covers 16 residues. The CDR3 DNA follows: TGTGCCAGTAGAGGAGAGGGGGCGGGCGTTAATTCACCCCTCCACTTT. Protein: CASRGEGAGVNSPLHF.

This clonotype was seen a handful of times. The rearrangement uses TRBV10-3 and TRBJ2-1, with 8 bases that match TRBD2. The V segment lost 6 bases and the J segment 7 bases; nucleotides outside the gene matches: 5. This CDR3 has 13 amino acids. The germline gives CDR1 ENHRY, CDR2 SYGVKD. CDR3 sequence (DNA): TGTGCCATCAGCGCGGGAGGCTCGAATGAGCAGTTCTTC. The encoded protein is CAISAGGSNEQFF.

This clonotype was observed at least ten times. The chain joins TRBV10-3 to TRBJ1-1; no clear D. The CDR3 covers 12 residues. V was shortened by 6 bases and J by 4 bases, with 9 bases between the two germline ends. Germline V gene data show CDR1 as ENHRY and CDR2 as SYGVKD. The CDR3, as DNA: TGTGCCATCAGGACGGAAGCCACTGAAGCTTTCTTT. This encodes CAIRTEATEAFF.

In its sample, this clonotype was seen many times. The rearrangement uses TRBV5-6 and TRBJ1-2; 7 bases map to TRBD1. Germline CDR1 reads SGHDT; CDR2 reads YYEEEE. Unmatched junction bases numbered 3, after V lost 3 bases and J lost 4 bases. This CDR3 contains 13 residues. CDR3 nucleotide sequence: TGTGCCAGCAGCTCGCGGGACAGCTATGGCTACACCTTC. Amino acids: CASSSRDSYGYTF.

This chain connects TRBV29-1 to TRBJ1-1; 8 bases agree with TRBD1. This CDR3 region has 13 residues. Germline loops: CDR1 SQVTM, CDR2 ANQGSEA. Trimming removed 4 bases from V and 4 bases from J; junction bases left unmatched: 5. The CDR3 is CSVGQGASTEAFF. The CDR3 region has the DNA TGCAGCGTTGGTCAGGGGGCATCCACTGAAGCTTTCTTT.